One T cell receptor beta chain is described in this entry. As yet, its antigen is unknown. The sample carries other DNA sequences with the same CDR3. These data belong to a study of OX40 agonist ivuxolimab in advanced cancers. Background on the study: Of mixed ages from about 23 to 85 and averaging roughly 64 years, the group was approximately 80% male.

Per germline, CDR1 MNHEY and CDR2 SVGAGI. V gave up 4 bases and J gave up 1 base, with 7 bases separating them. This CDR3 is 13 amino acids long. Study-wide results and limits: On average, CD8+ T cells had more expanded clones than CD4+.

Libraries were prepared by immunoSEQ multiplex PCR; TCRdb keeps only in-frame clonotypes and omits some of them. The table records roughly 76,000 clones, 70% to 90% of them present only once. Sequences were derived from CD4+ or CD8+ T cells sorted from blood, sampled in a trial of the OX40 agonist ivuxolimab. The TCR was taken from an adult with an advanced solid tumor such as melanoma, head and neck, liver or kidney cancer. The rearrangement links TRBV6-5 to TRBJ1-1; maybe TRBD1 (5 bases). The CDR3 spells CASSLGANTEAFF. CDR3 nucleotide sequence: TGTGCCAGCAGTTTAGGGGCGAACACTGAAGCTTTCTTT.